The 19 T cell receptor beta chains in this list originate from one sample, sequenced in a study of cytomegalovirus exposure and HLA in healthy donors. Vbeta (60) and Jbeta (13) primers were used in the PCR. TCRdb's copy holds only in-frame clones and misses some; the assay was immunoSEQ multiplex PCR. Among 220,000 or so clones, about 81% were seen once, and the ten largest hold around 3%. The material sequenced was PBMCs. The receptors come from a woman aged 35 to 49 in good health and CMV-seronegative.

The CDR3 region is CASSFSPQASYGYTF. CDR3 DNA sequence: TGTGCCAGCAGCTTCAGCCCCCAGGCCTCCTATGGCTACACCTTC. This sequence joins TRBV9 and TRBJ1-2, with D unresolved. The V end was cut by 4 bases, the J end by 4 bases, with 17 bases between. CDR3 length equals 15 residues. The germline CDR1 and CDR2 sequences are SGDLS and YYNGEE.

The chain carries TRBV18 and TRBJ1-3; 8 bases line up with TRBD1. Unmatched junction bases numbered 9, after V lost 3 bases and J lost 8 bases. The CDR3 extends over 15 amino acids. Germline CDR1 is KGHSH and CDR2 is LQKENI. CDR3 nucleotides: TGTGCCAGCTCACCGAGTACCGCGACAGGGGACACCATATATTTT. This gives the protein CASSPSTATGDTIYF.

The chain uses TRBV30 and TRBJ1-5; possible D gene TRBD1, 5 bases. The V gene lost 2 bases and the J gene lost 7 bases, with 15 bases spanning the gap. CDR1 and CDR2 from the germline V gene are GTSNPN and SVGIG (reference sequence). CDR3 size: 14 residues. The CDR3 DNA sequence: TGTGCCTGGAGTATTAGACAGCTTGTACAGCCCCAGCATTTT. Protein product: CAWSIRQLVQPQHF.

This chain joins TRBV5-6 and TRBJ2-7; tentative D call: TRBD2 (5 bases). V dropped 1 base and J dropped 2 bases, with 10 bases sitting between them. CDR3 length equals 14 residues. CDR1 SGHDT and CDR2 YYEEEE come from the germline V gene. DNA of the CDR3: TGTGCCAGCAGCTTGAGCGGATTTCCCTACGAGCAGTACTTC. Translating gives CASSLSGFPYEQYF.

The rearrangement uses TRBV5-1 and TRBJ2-2; D might be TRBD2 (6 bases). CDR3 length: 14 amino acids. CDR1 SGHRS and CDR2 YFSETQ come from the germline V gene. Between the trimmed V and J ends, which lost 4 bases and 4 bases, there was a span of 11 bases. CDR3 DNA: TGCGCCAGCAGCGGGACTTTGGGCACCGGGGAGCTGTTTTTT. Translated, it gives CASSGTLGTGELFF.

This clone showed up just a few times. The rearrangement uses TRBV2 and TRBJ1-4, with a tentative D call TRBD1 (6 bases). Per germline, CDR1 SNHLY and CDR2 FYNNEI. This CDR3 is 15 amino acids long. Trimming cost V 4 bases and J 4 bases, with 13 bases left between them. The CDR3 DNA is TGTGCCAGCAGTGCGGACAGTACTTATAATGAAAAACTGTTTTTT. Translation: CASSADSTYNEKLFF.

CDR3 sequence (DNA): TGTGCCAGCAGCTTACCTACGGGGATTACTGAAAAACTGTTTTTT. Translation gives CASSLPTGITEKLFF. The chain employs TRBV5-8 and TRBJ1-4; D unclear. The CDR3 totals 15 residues. CDR1 and CDR2 from the germline V gene are SGHTS and YDEGEE. V was clipped by 2 bases and J by 7 bases, with 15 bases between them.

The chain is built from TRBV4-2 and TRBJ2-3; possibly TRBD1 for D (7 bases). The germline CDR1 and CDR2 sequences are LGHNA and YNFKEQ. V was shortened by 4 bases and J by 8 bases, with 25 bases between the two germline ends. The CDR3 extends over 17 amino acids. CDR3 sequence: CASSPRGAGGPQITQYF. DNA of the CDR3: TGTGCCAGCAGCCCGAGAGGAGCAGGGGGGCCACAGATTACGCAGTATTTT.

This chain uses TRBV10-3 with TRBJ2-1, with 16 positions matching TRBD2. The germline V gene encodes CDR1 ENHRY and CDR2 SYGVKD. Unmatched junction bases numbered 7, after V lost 6 bases and J lost 8 bases. The CDR3 covers 16 residues. CDR3 nucleotides: TGTGCCATCAGCAAGGGACTAGCGGGAGGGGGCGATGAGCAGTTCTTC. This translates into CAISKGLAGGGDEQFF.

The chain is built from TRBV6-1 and TRBJ1-2; D is possibly TRBD1 (6 bases). CDR3 length equals 14 residues. The V end was cut by 6 bases, the J end by 3 bases, with 14 bases between. Germline V gene sequence: CDR1 MNHNS, CDR2 SASEGT. Here the CDR3 reads CASSFTRGDYGYTF. Written as DNA, the CDR3 is TGTGCCAGCAGCTTTACCAGGGGCGACTATGGCTACACCTTC.

This clone was seen just once. The chain uses TRBV9 and TRBJ2-3; perhaps TRBD2 as D (7 bases). Trimming left V 0 bases short and J 2 bases short, with 19 bases between. The CDR3 loop spans 18 amino acids. CDR1 and CDR2 from the germline V gene are SGDLS and YYNGEE. The CDR3 spells CASSVGGGLLSYTDTQYF. In DNA, the CDR3 is TGTGCCAGCAGCGTAGGAGGGGGACTACTATCCTACACAGATACGCAGTATTTT.

The chain employs TRBV10-3 and TRBJ1-1; 8 bases agree with TRBD1. The CDR3 runs to 15 residues. Germline trimming cut 9 bases from V and 0 bases from J; bases unmatched to any gene: 9. The germline V gene has CDR1 ENHRY and CDR2 SYGVKD. The CDR3 reads CAIWGDRLMNTEAFF. The DNA of the CDR3 is TGTGCCATTTGGGGGGACAGGCTTATGAACACTGAAGCTTTCTTT.

The chain joins TRBV9 to TRBJ2-2; D may be TRBD1 (5 bases). Germline CDR1 SGDLS, CDR2 YYNGEE. CDR3 length: 14 amino acids. V shed 7 bases and J shed 4 bases, with 14 bases lying between them. In DNA form, the CDR3 reads TGTGCCAGCGGAGACAGTTCGGCCACCGGGGAGCTGTTTTTT. It codes for CASGDSSATGELFF.

The V call is TRBV23-1, the J call TRBJ1-2; 7 nucleotides match TRBD1. TRBV23-1 is an ORF; its function is uncertain. With V trimmed by 3 bases and J by 10 bases, 8 bases remained unmatched. The CDR3 length is 13 residues. CDR3: CASSHHRGPLYTF. Written as DNA, the CDR3 is TGCGCCAGCAGTCATCACAGGGGCCCTCTCTACACCTTC.

The chain carries TRBV9 and TRBJ2-6, with a weak D call TRBD2 (7 bases). There are 18 residues in the CDR3. V was clipped by 0 bases and J by 2 bases, with 15 bases between them. From germline, CDR1 is SGDLS and CDR2 YYNGEE. CDR3 coding DNA: TGTGCCAGCAGCGTAGAGGGGGGGCTTCGGGCTGGGGCCAACGTCCTGACTTTC. The encoded protein is CASSVEGGLRAGANVLTF.

This chain links TRBV7-2 with TRBJ2-3; tentatively, D is TRBD2 (5 bases). The V and J ends lost 1 base and 1 base respectively, with 12 bases between them. Germline V CDR1 and CDR2: SGHTA, FQGNSA. The CDR3 is 16 residues long. The CDR3 DNA is TGTGCCAGCAGCTTAGTAGCTGGGAGTGGCACAGATACGCAGTATTTT. Residues: CASSLVAGSGTDTQYF.

This sequence joins TRBV6-1 and TRBJ1-1; a possible D gene is TRBD1 (5 bases). V was cut by 3 bases and J by 0 bases, with 14 bases left in between. Germline assignment: CDR1 MNHNS and CDR2 SASEGT. The CDR3 totals 16 residues. The CDR3: CASSEWGDPMNTEAFF. In nucleotides, the CDR3 is TGTGCCAGCAGTGAGTGGGGCGATCCTATGAACACTGAAGCTTTCTTT.

This chain uses TRBV10-3 with TRBJ1-5, with D maybe TRBD1 (6 bases). CDR3 length: 13 residues. V lost 6 bases to trimming and J lost 4 bases, with 10 bases between them. CDR1 is ENHRY and CDR2 is SYGVKD in the germline V gene. This CDR3 reads CAIRDRTNQPQHF. CDR3 in DNA: TGTGCCATCAGGGACAGAACTAATCAGCCCCAGCATTTT.

This clone was seen only once. The chain combines TRBV2 with TRBJ2-1; 8 bases match TRBD2. This CDR3 spans 14 amino acids. V lost 7 bases, J lost 2 bases, and 4 bases stayed unmatched. Germline V gene data show CDR1 as SNHLY and CDR2 as FYNNEI. The CDR3 is CASIGGRTYNEQFF. The CDR3 DNA sequence: TGTGCCAGCATCGGCGGGAGGACCTACAATGAGCAGTTCTTC.